The T cell receptor (beta chain) under discussion was sequenced for a study of vaccination effects on CD4 cells after COVID-19. About this clone itself: Its antigen is not identified.

Having been cultured for ten to eleven days, the cells underwent CD4+ T cell isolation. Each participant received a vaccine that was either BNT162b2 or mRNA-1273, given as two doses. The protocol was immunoSEQ multiplex PCR, while the TCRdb copy is restricted to in-frame clones and leaves out a portion. The top ten hold 2% to 2.5% of the sample, which has around 62,000 clones, around 74% seen once. This clonotype was obtained from a human donor who received a COVID-19 vaccine. The sample here was CD4+ T cells from PBMCs cultured without peptide, taken after COVID-19 vaccination.

The CDR3 nucleotides are TGTGCCAGCAGTATCCAAGTCGGCTCTGGAAACACCATATATTTT. It translates to CASSIQVGSGNTIYF. This chain connects TRBV6-6 to TRBJ1-3; D remains unclear. The CDR3 contains 15 residues. Germline V gene data show CDR1 as MNHNY and CDR2 as SVGAGI (reference sequence). Trimming stripped 5 bases from V and 0 bases from J, with 11 bases between.